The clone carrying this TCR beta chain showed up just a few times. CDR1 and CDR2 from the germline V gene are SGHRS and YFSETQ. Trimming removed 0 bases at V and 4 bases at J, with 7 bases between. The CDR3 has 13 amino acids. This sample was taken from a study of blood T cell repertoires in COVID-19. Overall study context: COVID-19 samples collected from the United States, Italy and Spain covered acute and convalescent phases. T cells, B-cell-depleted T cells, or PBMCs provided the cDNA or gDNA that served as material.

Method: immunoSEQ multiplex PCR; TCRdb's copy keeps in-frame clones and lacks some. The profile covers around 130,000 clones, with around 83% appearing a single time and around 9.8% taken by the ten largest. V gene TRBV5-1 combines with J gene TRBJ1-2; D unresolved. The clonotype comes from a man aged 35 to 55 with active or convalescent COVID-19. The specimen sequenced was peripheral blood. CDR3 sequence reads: CASSLAVSYGYTF. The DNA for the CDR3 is TGCGCCAGCAGCTTGGCCGTTAGCTATGGCTACACCTTC.